The 5 T cell receptor beta chains in this list originate from one sample, sequenced in a study of blood T cell repertoires in COVID-19. TCRdb keeps only in-frame clones here, not all; method: immunoSEQ multiplex PCR. The sample carries about 180,000 clones, over 75% recorded once. What was sequenced was PBMCs or T cells enriched from blood (not recorded which). These receptor sequences come from a woman aged 18 to 35 who had recovered from COVID-19.

The V and J genes are TRBV28 and TRBJ2-5; TRBD1 is a possible D gene (5 bases). This CDR3 is 14 amino acids long. Trimming removed 4 bases at V and 2 bases at J, with 11 bases between. CDR1 is MDHEN and CDR2 is SYDVKM in the germline V gene. CDR3 bases: TGTGCCAGCAGTTCCCTGGGGCCGCAAGAGACCCAGTACTTC. Translating it yields CASSSLGPQETQYF.

The chain links TRBV6-5 to TRBJ1-2, with 11 bases lining up with TRBD1. V lost 6 bases, J lost 5 bases, and 8 bases stayed unmatched. In germline, CDR1 is MNHEY, CDR2 SVGAGI. The CDR3 spans 15 residues. The chain's CDR3 is CASRRDRGEEYGYTF. Here the CDR3 DNA reads TGTGCCAGCAGACGGGACAGGGGGGAAGAGTATGGCTACACCTTC.

The chain combines TRBV4-1 with TRBJ2-3, with 14 nucleotides matching TRBD2. Unmatched junction bases numbered 7, after V lost 4 bases and J lost 4 bases. The V gene's germline CDR1 is MGHRA and CDR2 YSYEKL. This CDR3 contains 17 residues. This chain's CDR3 is CASSRGLAGGMADTQYF. Here the CDR3 DNA reads TGCGCCAGCAGCCGAGGACTAGCGGGGGGTATGGCAGATACGCAGTATTTT.

V and J are TRBV9 and TRBJ2-2; a weak D match, TRBD2 (6 bases). Germline CDR1 reads SGDLS; CDR2 reads YYNGEE. CDR3 length: 16 residues. V lost 1 base to trimming and J lost 7 bases, with 17 bases between them. As DNA, the CDR3 is TGTGCCAGCAGCGTATTTGGGGGAAGGGAGGTCGGGGAGCTGTTTTTT. Translated: CASSVFGGREVGELFF.

V usage is TRBV6-5 and J usage is TRBJ1-1; D may be TRBD1 (6 bases). The CDR3 runs 15 residues. Germline V CDR1 and CDR2: MNHEY, SVGAGI. V was clipped by 2 bases and J by 0 bases, with 10 bases between them. CDR3 loop: CASSYGRGLNTEAFF. The CDR3 nucleotides read TGTGCCAGCAGTTACGGCAGGGGACTGAACACTGAAGCTTTCTTT.